The TCR beta chain under discussion was sequenced for a study of T cell changes during pregnancy in multiple sclerosis (dated by TCRdb to about 2019). About the full investigation: The study examined how the T cell repertoire changed over the course of pregnancy in women with multiple sclerosis.

The receptor library was made with the immunoSEQ multiplex PCR assay. Here the immuneACCESS table is served through TCRdb, limited to in-frame sequences with V and J called. Missing clones are a known gap in these copies; in checked studies unresolved V genes cover under half, and the rest lacks a known reason. The sample contains fewer than 110,000 clones, 80% to 95% of them found a single time. The ten largest clones take up around 0.8% of the sample. For this clone: There is no known antigen for this receptor. No much larger clonotype is one base removed from it; base qualities were not supplied.

For CDR1 and CDR2, the germline V gene lists LGHNA and YSLEER. The trim is 0 bases for V and 7 bases for J, with a gap of 16 bases between the germline ends. The CDR3 goes from the cysteine to the phenylalanine over 16 residues. Kept here is only the CDR3 DNA, which spans 48 bases and is read in frame from base 1. This clonotype was sampled from a female donor in good health, enrolled as a control in a pregnancy study. The sequences come from peripheral blood, collected in the third trimester of pregnancy. The chain was built from TRBV4-3 and TRBJ2-1; TRBD1 is a possible D gene, resting on 6 matching bases. The DNA sequence is as follows: TGCGCCAGCAGCCAAGAGGGGGCAGGGCCTAGGAATGAGCAGTTCTTC. Translated, this gives CASSQEGAGPRNEQFF.